The 22 T cell receptor beta chains reported below all come from one sample, sequenced in a study of T cell repertoires in cytomegalovirus infection. Each CDR3 protein is one row after TCRdb ran MiXCR on the reads. The sample consists of roughly 280,000 distinct CDR3 sequences, roughly 9.1% of them appearing once. Material for sequencing was PBMCs. These receptors all stem from a human donor in good health (CMV status not recorded). Some clones in this sample may be carry-over from other donors' samples.

This clonotype was recorded at least ten times. The V and J genes are TRBV28 and TRBJ2-1; 7 positions agree with TRBD1. V was pared by 6 bases and J by 9 bases, with 14 bases of the junction left unmatched. Germline lookup yields CDR1 MDHEN and CDR2 SYDVKM. The CDR3 sequence is 15 residues long. CDR3 sequence reads: CASRVGTAQDGEQFF. The CDR3 bases are TGTGCCAGCAGGGTCGGGACAGCTCAAGACGGTGAGCAGTTCTTC.

This clonotype was observed at least ten times. The V call is TRBV7-8, the J call TRBJ2-2; possibly TRBD1 for D (6 bases). Deletions cut 4 bases from V and 1 base from J, with 10 bases between. Germline lookup yields CDR1 SGHVS and CDR2 FQNEAQ. The CDR3 sequence is 15 residues long. The CDR3 DNA is TGTGCCAGCAGCTCCCGCAGGGGGAACACCGGGGAGCTGTTTTTT. Protein product: CASSSRRGNTGELFF.

This clonotype was observed a handful of times. J is TRBJ2-5 and V is TRBV30, with D unresolved. The CDR3 consists of 16 residues. V was clipped by 0 bases and J by 2 bases, with 16 bases between them. Looked up from germline, CDR1 is GTSNPN and CDR2 is SVGIG (reference sequence). The CDR3 DNA follows: TGTGCCTGGAGTGTATACCACAGAGCCGGTCAAGAGACCCAGTACTTC. This gives the protein CAWSVYHRAGQETQYF.

This clonotype has ten or more counts. V gene TRBV7-2 combines with J gene TRBJ1-1; tentative D call: TRBD1 (5 bases). Germline CDR1 SGHTA, CDR2 FQGNSA. V was trimmed by 3 bases and J by 3 bases, leaving 17 bases between them. The CDR3 sequence is 16 residues long. Here the CDR3 DNA reads TGTGCCAGCAGCTTCGGGACGGCCGTTCCGGACACTGAAGCTTTCTTT. This translates into CASSFGTAVPDTEAFF.

This clonotype was found a few times. The J gene is TRBJ2-1, the V gene TRBV6-1; D is unresolved. CDR1 is MNHNS, CDR2 SASEGT, per germline. This CDR3 contains 12 residues. The V end lost 5 bases, the J end lost 3 bases, and 5 bases lay between the germline ends. The CDR3 bases are TGTGCCAGCAGTTATTACTACAATGAGCAGTTCTTC. Protein product: CASSYYYNEQFF.

This clonotype was observed a handful of times. The chain employs TRBV14 and TRBJ1-6; the D gene is possibly TRBD1 (5 bases). This CDR3 contains 15 residues. CDR1 is SGHDN, CDR2 FVKESK, per germline. Trimming shortened V by 0 bases and J by 7 bases, and 10 bases separated the two germline ends. For the CDR3, the DNA is TGTGCCAGCAGCCAAGATTGGGGACCGAATTCACCCCTCCACTTT. Its translation is CASSQDWGPNSPLHF.

This clonotype was recorded many times. The genes are TRBV7-9 and TRBJ1-2, with D perhaps TRBD1 (5 bases). Trimming took off 5 bases at V and 8 bases at J, with 18 bases between the two ends. The CDR3 has 14 amino acids. Per germline, CDR1 SEHNR and CDR2 FQNEAQ (reference sequence). Here the CDR3 reads CASSPTERKFGYTF. In DNA form, the CDR3 reads TGTGCCAGCAGCCCGACAGAGAGAAAGTTCGGCTACACCTTC.

This clonotype was counted ten times or more. The chain is built from TRBV7-2 and TRBJ2-7, with TRBD2 matching over 11 bases. This CDR3 has 14 residues. Trimming at V came to 5 bases and at J to 7 bases, leaving 7 bases not matched to a gene. The germline gives CDR1 SGHTA, CDR2 FQGNSA. CDR3 amino acids: CASSHGRLAGEQYF. The DNA for the CDR3 is TGTGCCAGCAGCCATGGGAGACTAGCGGGAGAGCAGTACTTC.

This clonotype was picked up many times. CDR3 sequence reads: CASSATGETEAFF. The CDR3 bases are TGTGCCAGCAGCGCGACAGGGGAGACTGAAGCTTTCTTT. The chain is built from TRBV5-5 and TRBJ1-1; 8 nucleotides line up with TRBD1. V dropped 4 bases and J dropped 5; count of bases not matched to a gene: 4. The CDR3 loop spans 13 amino acids. CDR1 and CDR2 from the germline V gene are SGHKS and YYEKEE (reference sequence). Filled out from reference TRBV5-5 and TRBJ1-1, the complete variable domain reads DAGVTQSPTHLIKTRGQQVTLRCSPISGHKSVSWYQQVLGQGPQFIFQYYEKEERGRGNFPDRFSARQFPNYSSELNVNALLLGDSALYLCASSATGETEAFFGQGTRLTVV.

This clonotype was observed many times. V and J are TRBV7-9 and TRBJ2-3; TRBD1 or TRBD2 may be the D gene (5 bases each). The germline gives CDR1 SEHNR, CDR2 FQNEAQ (reference sequence). This CDR3 contains 15 residues. V lost 5 bases and J lost 2, with 14 bases in between. CDR3 in DNA: TGTGCCAGCAGCGCCGGGGACGGACCCACAGATACGCAGTATTTT. Amino acid sequence: CASSAGDGPTDTQYF.

This clonotype was recorded a few times. The gene calls are TRBV19 and TRBJ2-4; the D gene is possibly TRBD2 (5 bases). V was cut by 6 bases and J by 0 bases, with 18 bases left in between. Germline CDR1 and CDR2: LNHDA and SQIVND (reference sequence). The CDR3 consists of 17 residues. CDR3 sequence (DNA): TGTGCCAGTAGCCCGGAGGTGGGTCCTCTAGCCAAAAACATTCAGTACTTC. Translated, it gives CASSPEVGPLAKNIQYF.

This clonotype came up many times. This chain joins TRBV12-3 or TRBV12-4 and TRBJ1-2; D possibly corresponds to TRBD1 (5 bases). V shed 6 bases and J shed 4 bases, with 21 bases lying between them. The CDR3 runs 16 residues. The CDR3 region is CASSPVGGDPLYGYTF. In DNA, the CDR3 is TGTGCCAGCAGCCCGGTGGGGGGAGACCCCCTCTATGGCTACACCTTC.

This clonotype was detected ten times or more. The genes are TRBV2 and TRBJ2-1, with 11 bases aligning to TRBD1. The junction had 3 bases not matched to a gene; V was cut back by 7 bases and J by 7 bases. The CDR3 contains 13 residues. Germline CDR1 SNHLY, CDR2 FYNNEI. The CDR3 DNA follows: TGTGCCAGCAAGGGGACAGGGGGGAATGAGCAGTTCTTC. This codes for CASKGTGGNEQFF.

The rearrangement links TRBV7-2 to TRBJ2-2; 12 nucleotides agree with TRBD1. V shed 4 bases and J 4 bases; nucleotides not matched to a gene: 4. The CDR3 length is 16 residues. The germline CDR1 and CDR2 sequences are SGHTA and FQGNSA. CDR3 loop: CASSYGTGGITGELFF. The CDR3 DNA is TGTGCCAGCAGCTACGGGACAGGGGGCATCACCGGGGAGCTGTTTTTT. Full variable domain (outside the CDR3, taken from reference TRBV7-2 and TRBJ2-2): GAGVSQSPSNKVTEKGKDVELRCDPISGHTALYWYRQSLGQGLEFLIYFQGNSAPDKSGLPSDRFSAERTGGSVSTLTIQRTQQEDSAVYLCASSYGTGGITGELFFGEGSRLTVL.

This clonotype was detected many times. The chain joins TRBV6-2 or TRBV6-3 to TRBJ2-3; the D is unclear. V gave up 8 bases and J gave up 0 bases, with 9 bases separating them. CDR3 length: 13 residues. Germline lookup yields CDR1 MNHEY and CDR2 SVGEGT. The CDR3 DNA reads TGTGCCAGCCGCCCGGACAGCACAGATACGCAGTATTTT. It codes for CASRPDSTDTQYF.

This clonotype has ten or more counts. The chain recombines TRBV7-2 with TRBJ2-1, with D uncertain. Germline values: CDR1 SGHTA, CDR2 FQGNSA. V was cut by 3 bases and J by 9 bases, with 12 bases left in between. The length of the CDR3 is 13 residues. CDR3 coding DNA: TGTGCCAGCAGCTTCGAGGTAGCCGGTGAGCAGTTCTTC. Its translation is CASSFEVAGEQFF.

This clonotype was detected ten times or more. The rearrangement joins TRBV7-8 to TRBJ2-5, with TRBD1 as a possible D gene (6 bases). The CDR3 is made up of 14 amino acids. Trimming removed 4 bases from V and 5 bases from J, with 14 bases in between. Per the germline V gene, CDR1 is SGHVS and CDR2 is FQNEAQ. CDR3 bases: TGTGCCAGCAGCTCGGGTCAGAGGGGGGAGACCCAGTACTTC. Its translation: CASSSGQRGETQYF.

This clonotype was detected a few times. This chain links TRBV6-2 or TRBV6-3 with TRBJ2-1; 9 nucleotides line up with TRBD2. The germline CDR1 and CDR2 sequences are MNHEY and SVGEGT. The CDR3 has 15 residues. V gave up 5 bases and J gave up 9 bases; unmatched junction bases: 11. CDR3 DNA sequence: TGTGCCAGCAGTACGCCTAGCGGGATAGGTGGTGAGCAGTTCTTC. Protein: CASSTPSGIGGEQFF.

This clonotype came up once. Written as DNA, the CDR3 is TGTGCCAGCACAGGGTACACTGAAGCTTTCTTT. Encoded protein: CASTGYTEAFF. The chain uses TRBV28 and TRBJ1-1; possible D gene TRBD1, 5 bases. Looked up from germline, CDR1 is MDHEN and CDR2 is SYDVKM. The ends were cut back, 7 bases at V and 3 bases at J, with 6 bases in the middle. This CDR3 has 11 amino acids. Supplemented by reference TRBV28 and TRBJ1-1, the full variable domain reads DVKVTQSSRYLVKRTGEKVFLECVQDMDHENMFWYRQDPGLGLRLIYFSYDVKMKEKGDIPEGYSVSREKKERFSLILESASTNQTSMYLCASTGYTEAFFGQGTRLTVV.

This clonotype was seen many times. The rearrangement links TRBV6-6 to TRBJ2-7; 8 positions match TRBD1. This CDR3 is 17 amino acids long. Germline V gene lookup returns CDR1 MNHNY and CDR2 SVGAGI (reference sequence). V was pared by 2 bases and J by 6 bases, with 15 bases of the junction left unmatched. The CDR3 protein is CASSYTPRQGMSAEQYF. DNA for the CDR3: TGTGCCAGCAGTTACACGCCCAGACAGGGGATGTCGGCCGAGCAGTACTTC.

Of note for this clonotype: A much bigger clone sits one base away, suggesting this may be a read error. The chain links TRBV7-6 to TRBJ2-7, with 13 bases matching TRBD2. Germline CDR1 reads SGHVS; CDR2 reads FNYEAQ. The CDR3 is made up of 19 amino acids. This CDR3 is CASSGEFPGTSGTSYELYF. CDR3 nucleotides: TGTGCCAGCAGCGGTGAGTTCCCCGGGACTAGCGGGACCTCCTACGAGCTGTACTTC.

This clonotype was counted only a few times. This chain connects TRBV14 to TRBJ2-1; D gene uncertain. The CDR3 contains 13 residues. Germline CDR1 is SGHDN and CDR2 is FVKESK. V was clipped by 2 bases and J by 9 bases, with 11 bases between them. The CDR3 sequence is CASSQFLLSEQFF. In DNA, the CDR3 is TGTGCCAGCAGCCAATTCCTGCTCTCTGAGCAGTTCTTC. The full variable domain, its missing parts supplied by reference TRBV14 and TRBJ2-1, is EAGVTQFPSHSVIEKGQTVTLRCDPISGHDNLYWYRRVMGKEIKFLLHFVKESKQDESGMPNNRFLAERTGGTYSTLKVQPAELEDSGVYFCASSQFLLSEQFFGPGTRLTVL.